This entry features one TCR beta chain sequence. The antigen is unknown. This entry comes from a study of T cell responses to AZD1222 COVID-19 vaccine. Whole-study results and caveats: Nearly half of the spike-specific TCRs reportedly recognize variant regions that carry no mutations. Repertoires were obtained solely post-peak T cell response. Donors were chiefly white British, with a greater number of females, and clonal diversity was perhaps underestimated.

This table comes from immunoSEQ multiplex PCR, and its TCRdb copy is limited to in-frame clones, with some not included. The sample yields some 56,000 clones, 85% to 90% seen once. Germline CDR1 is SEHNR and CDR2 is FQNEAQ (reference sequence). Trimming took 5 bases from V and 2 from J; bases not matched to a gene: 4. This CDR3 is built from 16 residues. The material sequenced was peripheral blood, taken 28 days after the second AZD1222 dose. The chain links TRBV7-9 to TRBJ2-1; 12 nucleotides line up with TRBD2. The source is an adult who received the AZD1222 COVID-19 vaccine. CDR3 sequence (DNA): TGTGCCAGCAGCCCGAGACTAGCGGGGGCCTACAATGAGCAGTTCTTC. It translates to CASSPRLAGAYNEQFF.